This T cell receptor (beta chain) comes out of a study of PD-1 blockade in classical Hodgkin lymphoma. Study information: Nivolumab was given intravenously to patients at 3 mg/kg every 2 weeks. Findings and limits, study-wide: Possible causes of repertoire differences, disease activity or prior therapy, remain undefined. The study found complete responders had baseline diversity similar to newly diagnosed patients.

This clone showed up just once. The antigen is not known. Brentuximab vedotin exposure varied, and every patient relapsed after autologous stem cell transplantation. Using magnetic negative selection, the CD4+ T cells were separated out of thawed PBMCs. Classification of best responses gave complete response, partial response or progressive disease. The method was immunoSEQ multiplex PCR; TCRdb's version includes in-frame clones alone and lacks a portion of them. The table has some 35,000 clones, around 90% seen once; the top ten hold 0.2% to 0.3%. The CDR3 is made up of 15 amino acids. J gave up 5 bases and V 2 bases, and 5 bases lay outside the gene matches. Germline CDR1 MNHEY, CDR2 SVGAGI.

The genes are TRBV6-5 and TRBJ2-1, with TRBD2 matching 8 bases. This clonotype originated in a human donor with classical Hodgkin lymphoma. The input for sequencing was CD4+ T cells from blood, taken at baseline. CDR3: CASSYTGGPHNEQFF. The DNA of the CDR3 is TGTGCCAGCAGTTACACGGGAGGGCCCCACAATGAGCAGTTCTTC.